This T cell receptor beta chain is from a study of T cells in Graves' hyperthyroidism and ophthalmopathy. Study-wide results and caveats: Most thyroid clonotypes that were expanded above 0.001 also turned up in blood.

The study enrolled patients aged 18 to 65 with newly diagnosed hyperthyroidism of under 2 months' duration. Thyroid ultrasound and orbital computed tomography, with clinical symptoms and serum thyroxine and TRAb, informed diagnoses. PBMCs were sourced from more than 7.5 ml fresh peripheral blood. This clonotype was observed at least ten times. The antigen remains unidentified. Germline CDR1 is SGHAT and CDR2 is FQDESV (reference sequence). The CDR3 sequence is 16 residues long. The junction had 7 bases not matched to a gene; V was cut back by 4 bases and J by 3 bases. What was amplified from RNA transcripts were TCR beta CDR3 regions. A set of HTBI primers served as the primers for a first-round RT-PCR of the TCR CDR3. Via MiXCR, TCRdb re-called the multiplex PCR reads, giving one row per CDR3 protein. The table shows about 400,000 distinct CDR3 sequences, with 20% to 25% occurring only once.

The gene calls are TRBV11-1 and TRBJ2-1, with 9 bases fitting TRBD2. The sequence was collected from a man aged 45 to 65 with Graves' hyperthyroidism. Sequences were obtained from blood. The CDR3 DNA reads as TGTGCCAGCAGCTCTACAGAGACTAGCGGCTACAATGAGCAGTTCTTC. Translating gives CASSSTETSGYNEQFF.